This TCR beta chain was retrieved from a study of siplizumab effects on memory and regulatory T cells. The CDR3 is 16 residues long. After removal of 1 base from V and 7 bases from J, the junction contained 8 bases not matched to a gene. Germline lookup yields CDR1 MGHDK and CDR2 SYGVNS. Of note for this clone: The antigen remains undetermined.

Per sample, the assay covered 10^5 or so TCR templates. Repertoires were generated with immunoSEQ multiplex PCR, while TCRdb's copy carries only in-frame clones and drops some. The data show about 57,000 clones, with approximately 82% seen just once and approximately 3.8% held by the top ten. Study results and limitations: Only a minor fraction of alloreactive clones mapped to unstimulated subsets. Some alloreactive sequences were traceable to unstimulated CD4+ memory cells, and siplizumab significantly reduced them.

Sample: memory CD4+ T cells sorted from blood. The TCR comes from a human donor in good health. The V gene is TRBV25-1, the J gene TRBJ2-1; 9 bases map to TRBD2. The CDR3 sequence is CASSELGGRAKNEQFF. The CDR3 DNA reads TGTGCCAGCAGTGAATTGGGCGGGAGGGCGAAGAATGAGCAGTTCTTC.